This TCR beta chain was identified during a study of OX40 agonist ivuxolimab in advanced cancers. Regarding the research as a whole: Ivuxolimab, which targeted the costimulatory receptor OX40 (CD134), was an agonistic, fully human IgG2 monoclonal antibody. Intravenous ivuxolimab was administered to patients every 2 weeks at six dose levels: 0.01, 0.1, 0.3, 1.5, 3 and 10 mg/kg. Peripheral TCRbeta sequencing aimed to test whether ivuxolimab altered TCR sequence diversity and caused clonal T-cell expansion. A male proportion of nearly 85% and a mean age of about 60 years, ranging from roughly 23 to 90, were recorded for the dose-escalation cohort. Three dose-escalation patients achieved partial responses, one with hepatocellular carcinoma and two with cutaneous melanoma. Patients were allowed to have had prior anti-PD-1, anti-PD-L1 or anti-CTLA-4 therapy, and roughly 40% of the dose-escalation patients had previously received checkpoint inhibitors. The paper covers the monotherapy dose-escalation part of the phase I ivuxolimab trial, which included N of about 56 patients. Of the 50 or so patients in dose escalation, approximately 20 had hepatocellular carcinoma, some 15 had melanoma, 9 had renal cell carcinoma and 9 had head and neck cancer. Summary of the overall study and its limitations: At doses of 0.1 to 3.0 mg/kg, clonal expansion of both CD4+ and CD8+ blood T cells was observed from baseline to week 6. After ivuxolimab, expanded clones were on average more numerous among CD8+ T cells than among CD4+ T cells. The antigen specificity of the peripheral T cells that underwent clonal expansion was not determined. Low levels of normalized T-cell clonal expansion were also seen in some patients who did not respond. In partial responders in the 0.1-3.0 mg/kg groups, normalized peripheral clonal expansion was found to be among the lowest, especially among CD8+ T cells.

To sequence the TCRbeta CDR3 region, genomic DNA was isolated from the sorted cells. The immunoSEQ Assay was used to sequence the TCRbeta CDR3 regions. TCRdb provides this immuneACCESS table in a form limited to in-frame rearrangements. Some clones are lacking; in checked studies, under half of them reflect an unresolved V gene, and why the rest are absent is not known. This sample gives over 1,500 clones in total; about 70% of them show up just once. The ten largest account for around 33% of the sample. The CDR3 covers 14 residues, taking in both the cysteine and the phenylalanine. Kept here is only the CDR3 DNA, which spans 42 bases and is read in frame from base 1. The germline V gene gives CDR1 as SQVTM and CDR2 as ANQGSEA. V was cut back by 0 bases and J by 4 bases, leaving a gap of 12 bases between them. This clone was found a few times. Its antigen is not yet known. Qualities for individual bases were not recorded, and no much larger clone is one base off.

The trial excluded patients who had a history of autoimmune disease or who were on systemic immunosuppression. Peripheral blood for TCR sequencing was drawn from every dose cohort at baseline, at cycle 4 day 1 and at cycle 7 day 1. The samples were drawn from a first-in-human, open-label, multicenter phase I dose-escalation trial of ivuxolimab. Adults with locally advanced or metastatic melanoma, renal cell, hepatocellular, or head and neck squamous cell carcinoma were enrolled in the trial. Before TCR sequencing, CD4+ T cells and CD8+ T cells were sorted from peripheral blood as separate populations.

This material consisted of CD4+ or CD8+ T cells sorted from blood, taken in a trial of the OX40 agonist ivuxolimab. This clonotype originated in an adult with an advanced solid tumor such as melanoma, head and neck, liver or kidney cancer. The chain is made from TRBV29-1 and TRBJ1-2; no D gene call is confident. CDR3 region: CSVEEDEGIYGYTF. The DNA reads as follows: TGCAGCGTTGAAGAGGACGAAGGAATCTATGGCTACACCTTC.